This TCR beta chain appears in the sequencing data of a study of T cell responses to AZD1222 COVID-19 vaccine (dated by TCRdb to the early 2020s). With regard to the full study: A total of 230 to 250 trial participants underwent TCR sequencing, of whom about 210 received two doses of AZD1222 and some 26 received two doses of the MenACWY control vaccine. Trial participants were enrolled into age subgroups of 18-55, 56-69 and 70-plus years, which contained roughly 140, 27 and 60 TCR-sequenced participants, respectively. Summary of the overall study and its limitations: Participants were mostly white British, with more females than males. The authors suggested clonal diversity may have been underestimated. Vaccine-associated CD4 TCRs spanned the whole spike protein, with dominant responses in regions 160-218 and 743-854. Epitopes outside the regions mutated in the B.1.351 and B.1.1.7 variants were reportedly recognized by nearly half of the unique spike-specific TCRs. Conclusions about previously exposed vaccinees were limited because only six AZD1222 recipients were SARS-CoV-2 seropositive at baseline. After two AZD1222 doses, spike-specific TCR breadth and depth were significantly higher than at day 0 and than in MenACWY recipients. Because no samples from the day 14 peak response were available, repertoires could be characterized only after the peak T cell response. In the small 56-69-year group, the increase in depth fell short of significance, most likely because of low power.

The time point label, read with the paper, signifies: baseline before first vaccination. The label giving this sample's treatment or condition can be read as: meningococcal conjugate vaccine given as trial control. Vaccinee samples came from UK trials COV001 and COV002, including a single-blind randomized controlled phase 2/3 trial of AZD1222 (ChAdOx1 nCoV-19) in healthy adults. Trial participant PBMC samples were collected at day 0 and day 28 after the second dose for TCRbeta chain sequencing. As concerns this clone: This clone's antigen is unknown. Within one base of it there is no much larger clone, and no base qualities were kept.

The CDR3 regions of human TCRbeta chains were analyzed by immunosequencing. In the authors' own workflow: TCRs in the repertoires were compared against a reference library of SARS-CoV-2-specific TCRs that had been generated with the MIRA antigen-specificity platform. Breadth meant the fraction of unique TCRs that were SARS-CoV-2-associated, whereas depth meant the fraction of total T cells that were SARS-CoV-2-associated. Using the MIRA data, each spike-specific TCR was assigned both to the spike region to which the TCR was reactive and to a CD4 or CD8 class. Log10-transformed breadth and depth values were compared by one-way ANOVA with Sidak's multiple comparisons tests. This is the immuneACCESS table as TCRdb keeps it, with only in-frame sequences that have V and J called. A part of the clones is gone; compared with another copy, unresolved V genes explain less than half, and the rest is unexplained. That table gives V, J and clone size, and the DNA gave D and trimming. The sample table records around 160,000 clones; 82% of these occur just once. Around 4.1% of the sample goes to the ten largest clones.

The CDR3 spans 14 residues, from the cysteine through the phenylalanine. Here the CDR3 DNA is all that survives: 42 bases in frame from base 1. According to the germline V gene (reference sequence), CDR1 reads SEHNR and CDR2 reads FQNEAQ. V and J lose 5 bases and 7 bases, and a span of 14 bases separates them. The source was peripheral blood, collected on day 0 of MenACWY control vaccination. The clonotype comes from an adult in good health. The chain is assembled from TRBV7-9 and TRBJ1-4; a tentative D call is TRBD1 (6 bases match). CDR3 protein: CASSPWTDGEKLFF. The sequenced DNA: TGTGCCAGCAGCCCGTGGACAGACGGTGAAAAACTGTTTTTT.